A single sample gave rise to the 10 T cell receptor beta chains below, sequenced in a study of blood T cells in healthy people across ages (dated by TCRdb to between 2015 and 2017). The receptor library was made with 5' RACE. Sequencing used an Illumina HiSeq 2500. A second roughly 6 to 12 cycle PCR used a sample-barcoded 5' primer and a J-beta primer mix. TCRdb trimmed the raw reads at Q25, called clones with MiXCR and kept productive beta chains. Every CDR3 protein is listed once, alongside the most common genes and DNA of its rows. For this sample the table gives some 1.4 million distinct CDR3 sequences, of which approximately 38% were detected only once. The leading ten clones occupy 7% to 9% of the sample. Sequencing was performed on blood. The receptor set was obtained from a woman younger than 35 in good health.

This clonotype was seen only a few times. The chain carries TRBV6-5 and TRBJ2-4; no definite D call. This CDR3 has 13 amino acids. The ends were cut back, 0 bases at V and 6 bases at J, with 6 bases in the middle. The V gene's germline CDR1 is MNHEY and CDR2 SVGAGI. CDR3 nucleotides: TGTGCCAGCAGTTACTCGGGCTTAAACATTCAGTACTTC. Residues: CASSYSGLNIQYF.

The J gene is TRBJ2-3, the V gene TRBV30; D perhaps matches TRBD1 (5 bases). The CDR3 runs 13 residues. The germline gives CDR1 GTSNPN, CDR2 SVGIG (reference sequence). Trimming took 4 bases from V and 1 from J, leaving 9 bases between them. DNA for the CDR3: TGTGCCTGGACAGGGATCGGCACAGATACGCAGTATTTT. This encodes CAWTGIGTDTQYF.

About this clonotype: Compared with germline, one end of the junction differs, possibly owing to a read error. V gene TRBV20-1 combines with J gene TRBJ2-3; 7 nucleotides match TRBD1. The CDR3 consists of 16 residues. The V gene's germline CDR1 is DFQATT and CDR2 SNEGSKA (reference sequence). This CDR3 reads CSARDLEGASTDAQYF. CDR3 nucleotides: TGCAGTGCTAGAGATCTTGAGGGGGCGAGCACAGATGCGCAGTATTTT.

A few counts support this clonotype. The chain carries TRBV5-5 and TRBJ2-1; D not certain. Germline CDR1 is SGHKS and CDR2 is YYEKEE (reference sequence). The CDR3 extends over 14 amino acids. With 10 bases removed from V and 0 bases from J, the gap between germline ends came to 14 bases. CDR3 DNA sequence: TGTGCCGACGACCAAGTTAGCTCCTACAATGAGCAGTTCTTC. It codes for CADDQVSSYNEQFF.

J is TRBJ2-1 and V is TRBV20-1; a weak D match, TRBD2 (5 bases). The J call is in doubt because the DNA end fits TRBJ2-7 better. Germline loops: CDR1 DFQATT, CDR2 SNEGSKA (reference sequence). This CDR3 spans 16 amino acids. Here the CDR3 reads CSASGRGGPSYNEQYF. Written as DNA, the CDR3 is TGCAGTGCTAGCGGTCGCGGAGGCCCTTCCTACAATGAGCAGTACTTC.

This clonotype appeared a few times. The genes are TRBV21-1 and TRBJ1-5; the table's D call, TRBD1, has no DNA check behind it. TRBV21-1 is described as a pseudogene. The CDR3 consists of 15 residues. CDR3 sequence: CASSSQEGGSQPQHF. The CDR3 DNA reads TGTGCCAGCAGCTCCCAAGAGGGGGGCAGCCAGCCCCAGCATTTT.

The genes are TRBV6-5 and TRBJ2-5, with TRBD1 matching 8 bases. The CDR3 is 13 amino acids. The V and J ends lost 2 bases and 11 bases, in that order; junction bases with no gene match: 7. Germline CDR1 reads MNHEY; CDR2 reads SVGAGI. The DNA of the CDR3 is TGTGCCAGCAGTTACACTACAGGGGGTGAGCAGTACTTC. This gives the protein CASSYTTGGEQYF.

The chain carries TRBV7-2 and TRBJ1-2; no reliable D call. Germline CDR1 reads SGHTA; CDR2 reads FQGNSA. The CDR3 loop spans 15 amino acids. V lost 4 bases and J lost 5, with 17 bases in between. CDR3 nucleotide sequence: TGTGCCAGCAGCTCCGAGTCGACGAAAGGGTATGGCTACACCTTC. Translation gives CASSSESTKGYGYTF.

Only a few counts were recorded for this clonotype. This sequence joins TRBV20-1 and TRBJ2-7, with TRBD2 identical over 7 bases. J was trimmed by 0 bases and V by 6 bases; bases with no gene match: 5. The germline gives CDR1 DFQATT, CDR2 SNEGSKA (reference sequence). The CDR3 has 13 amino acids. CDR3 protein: CSAHTSDSYEQYF. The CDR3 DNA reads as TGCAGTGCGCACACTAGCGACTCCTACGAGCAGTACTTC.

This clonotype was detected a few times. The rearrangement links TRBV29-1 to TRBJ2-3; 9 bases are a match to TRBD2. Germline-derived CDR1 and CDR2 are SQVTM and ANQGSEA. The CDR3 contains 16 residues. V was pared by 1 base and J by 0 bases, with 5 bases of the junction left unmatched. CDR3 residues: CSVEGWRGGSTDTQYF. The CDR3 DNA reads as TGCAGCGTTGAAGGTTGGCGGGGGGGAAGCACAGATACGCAGTATTTT.